This TCR beta chain was recovered during a study of T-cell reconstitution after alpha-beta-depleted transplantation in children. Overall study findings and caveats: Several hundred expanded graft clones reportedly were the source of alpha-beta T cells about two months after transplant.

Trimming at V came to 3 bases and at J to 4 bases, leaving 7 bases not matched to a gene. CDR3 length: 14 amino acids. Germline V gene lookup returns CDR1 DFQATT and CDR2 SNEGSKA (reference sequence). This clonotype was seen more than once but under ten times. Its specificity is not known. During its preparation, the TCRbeta library received unique molecular identifiers. TCRdb reprocessed the PCR reads via MiXCR and lists one record per CDR3 protein. Altogether about 600,000 distinct CDR3 sequences are present, 23% being singletons, with the ten largest covering 14%. The source of this sequence is a boy less than two years old who had a stem cell transplant for acute myeloid leukemia, so the T cells may come from the graft donor. This chain connects TRBV20-1 to TRBJ2-7; 9 nucleotides line up with TRBD1. The specimen comprised PBMCs, mostly from graft donor cells, sampled 360 days after TCRalphabeta/CD19-depleted stem cell transplant. The CDR3 nucleotides are TGCAGTGCTAGGGGTGGACAGGGGAGGTACGAGCAGTACTTC. Its translation is CSARGGQGRYEQYF.